This T cell receptor (delta chain) was captured in a study of gamma-delta T cells after stem cell transplantation. Germline lookup yields CDR1 GEAIGNYY and CDR2 EKD. V was pared by 2 bases and J by 0 bases, with 11 bases of the junction left unmatched. CDR3 length equals 17 residues. By proportion, this clone is large. TCRdb fed the RT-PCR reads into CATT to redo clone calling. The sample lists about 2,200 delta-chain clones; 32% were seen once. Sequencing was done on a sample of gamma-delta T cells. The chain uses TRDV2 and TRDJ1; 7 bases agree with TRDD3. The TCR comes from a human donor. It is not recorded whose cells these are; they may come from a transplant donor. Here the CDR3 DNA reads TGTGCCTGTGACAATATGGGGGACCCCTCTTACACCGATAAACTCATCTTT. Translation gives CACDNMGDPSYTDKLIF.